The 11 T cell receptor beta chains presented below share a single source sample, sequenced in a study of T cells in Graves' hyperthyroidism and ophthalmopathy. Amplified regions were TCR beta CDR3 sequences from RNA transcripts. In the first-round RT-PCR of the TCR CDR3, the HTBI primer set was used. Each CDR3 protein gets one entry after TCRdb re-called the multiplex PCR reads with MiXCR. Among nearly 600,000 distinct CDR3 sequences, 14% were seen once, and the ten largest hold about 6.6%. What was sequenced was blood. Every receptor here comes from a woman aged 18-35 years with Graves' ophthalmopathy.

This clonotype occurred many times. The chain couples TRBV9 to TRBJ1-6; TRBD1 matches 12 bases. Germline assignment: CDR1 SGDLS and CDR2 YYNGEE. With 0 bases clipped from V and 7 bases from J, the junction kept 14 bases outside the gene matches. The CDR3 consists of 20 residues. The CDR3 sequence: CASSVEGTGGALIRNSPLHF. The CDR3 region has the DNA TGTGCCAGCAGCGTAGAAGGGACAGGGGGCGCGTTGATTCGGAATTCACCCCTCCACTTT.

This clonotype was seen at least ten times. The chain combines TRBV7-3 with TRBJ1-4; the D is unclear. The V gene's germline CDR1 is SGHTA and CDR2 FQGTGA. The CDR3 has 17 amino acids. The V and J ends lost 0 bases and 0 bases respectively, with 11 bases between them. The chain's CDR3 is CASSLTWQDATNEKLFF. The DNA of the CDR3 is TGTGCCAGCAGCTTAACGTGGCAGGATGCAACTAATGAAAAACTGTTTTTT.

This clonotype was seen repeatedly, ten times or more. The CDR3 sequence is CASSRPGQATYEQYF. The DNA of the CDR3 is TGTGCCAGCAGCCGCCCGGGACAGGCGACCTACGAGCAGTACTTC. V usage is TRBV7-2 and J usage is TRBJ2-7, with 8 bases matching TRBD1. With V trimmed by 5 bases and J by 2 bases, 8 bases remained unmatched. From germline, CDR1 is SGHTA and CDR2 FQGNSA. The length of the CDR3 is 15 residues.

To note about this clonotype: A much larger clone sits a single nucleotide away, making a read error possible. The V gene is TRBV5-5, the J gene TRBJ2-2; TRBD2 is a possible D gene (5 bases). This CDR3 is built from 13 residues. CDR1 and CDR2 (germline): SGHKS, YYEKEE (reference sequence). Here the CDR3 DNA reads TGTGCCAGCAGCTTGCGAGAAACCGGGGAGCTGGTTTTT. Encoded protein: CASSLRETGELVF.

This clonotype was recorded at least ten times. The gene calls are TRBV3-1 and TRBJ1-1; no clear D gene. The CDR3 length is 12 residues. CDR1 LGHDT and CDR2 YNNKEL come from the germline V gene (reference sequence). V was trimmed by 3 bases and J by 2 bases, leaving 4 bases between them. For the CDR3, the DNA is TGTGCCAGCAGCCAGTACAACACTGAAGCTTTCTTT. It translates to CASSQYNTEAFF.

This clonotype was seen ten or more times. J is TRBJ1-1 and V is TRBV7-3; D gene ambiguous. This CDR3 comprises 15 residues. Per germline, CDR1 SGHTA and CDR2 FQGTGA. The V end lost 5 bases, the J end lost 3 bases, and 16 bases lay between the germline ends. The CDR3 coding sequence is TGTGCCAGCAGCCCCCATAGCGGAAGCCACACTGAAGCTTTCTTT. Its translation: CASSPHSGSHTEAFF.

The genes are TRBV29-1 and TRBJ2-3; TRBD2 matches 8 bases. CDR3 length: 15 residues. The V gene's germline CDR1 is SQVTM and CDR2 ANQGSEA. Losses at the gene ends were 7 bases for V and 1 base for J; bases not matched to a gene: 10. In DNA form, the CDR3 reads TGCAGCGCTCCCGACTGGCGGGAGGGCACAGATACGCAGTATTTT. It specifies CSAPDWREGTDTQYF.

The rearrangement links TRBV19 to TRBJ1-4, with D possibly being TRBD1 (6 bases). This CDR3 spans 14 amino acids. The V gene's germline CDR1 is LNHDA and CDR2 SQIVND (reference sequence). Trimming removed 5 bases from V and 7 bases from J, with 14 bases in between. Here the CDR3 reads CASSSTGSAEKLFF. The CDR3 DNA is TGTGCCAGTAGTTCAACAGGGAGCGCTGAAAAACTGTTTTTT.

This clonotype was found a few times. The chain carries TRBV12-5 and TRBJ2-7; 10 positions match TRBD2. With 1 base clipped from V and 5 bases from J, the junction kept 8 bases outside the gene matches. The germline V gene has CDR1 LGHNT and CDR2 FRNRAP. The CDR3 totals 16 residues. The DNA of the CDR3 is TGTGCTAGTGGTTTGGCACTGGGTAGCGGGAGGAACGAGCAGTACTTC. Encoded protein: CASGLALGSGRNEQYF. Supplemented by reference TRBV12-5 and TRBJ2-7, the full variable domain reads DARVTQTPRHKVTEMGQEVTMRCQPILGHNTVFWYRQTMMQGLELLAYFRNRAPLDDSGMPKDRFSAEMPDATLATLKIQPSEPRDSAVYFCASGLALGSGRNEQYFGPGTRLTVT.

This clonotype was seen at least ten times. This chain connects TRBV20-1 to TRBJ2-5; D tentatively fits TRBD1 or TRBD2 (6 bases each). This CDR3 is 16 amino acids long. The germline gives CDR1 DFQATT, CDR2 SNEGSKA (reference sequence). The germline V and J ends were trimmed by 2 bases and 5 bases, with 21 bases remaining between them. CDR3 sequence: CSARSLAEGVRETQYF. The CDR3 DNA sequence: TGCAGTGCTAGAAGCTTAGCGGAGGGGGTCCGGGAGACCCAGTACTTC.

This clonotype was seen at least ten times. The CDR3 loop is CASSLGAVIGTDTQYF. CDR3 in DNA: TGTGCCAGCAGCTTAGGAGCTGTAATCGGCACAGATACGCAGTATTTT. This rearrangement joins TRBV7-9 to TRBJ2-3; no clear D gene. Per germline, CDR1 SEHNR and CDR2 FQNEAQ (reference sequence). The CDR3 has 16 residues. Trimming cost V 1 base and J 1 base, with 12 bases left between them. Full variable domain (missing parts from reference TRBV7-9 and TRBJ2-3): DTGVSQNPRHKITKRGQNVTFRCDPISEHNRLYWYRQTLGQGPEFLTYFQNEAQLEKSRLLSDRFSAERPKGSFSTLEIQRTEQGDSAMYLCASSLGAVIGTDTQYFGPGTRLTVL.